These T cell receptor beta chains were read from a single sample in a study of CD8+CD57+ T cells in acquired aplastic anemia. In TCRdb, the reads were re-called with MiXCR into one record per CDR3 protein. Among about 240,000 distinct CDR3 sequences listed, around 46% were seen once. The sample was sorted CD4+, CD8+, or CD8+CD57+ T cells (not recorded which) from PBMCs. The receptors shown here come from a human donor with aplastic anemia. CDR3s include the opening cysteine and the closing phenylalanine or tryptophan. D genes are given only for firm matches.

j_call | d_call | v_call | cdr3_aa
TRBJ2-1 | NA | TRBV7-2 | CASSWNPVARYNEQFF
TRBJ2-1 | TRBD2 | TRBV20-1 | CSAQGLAGMDYNEQFF
TRBJ1-3 | TRBD1 | TRBV5-1 | CASSLTGLSGNTIYF
TRBJ1-2 | NA | TRBV7-3 | CASSLVQGYGYTF
TRBJ2-2 | NA | TRBV29-1 | CSVGSGGNTGELFF
TRBJ2-2 | NA | TRBV27 | CASSPLVLGNTGELFF
TRBJ1-1 | NA | TRBV14 | CASSHPGLDTEAFF
TRBJ1-5 | TRBD1 | TRBV27 | CASSFNRGSQPQHF
TRBJ2-1 | NA | TRBV14 | CASSPFLVGRKEGNEQFF
TRBJ1-1 | NA | TRBV30 | CAWSEGNTEAFF